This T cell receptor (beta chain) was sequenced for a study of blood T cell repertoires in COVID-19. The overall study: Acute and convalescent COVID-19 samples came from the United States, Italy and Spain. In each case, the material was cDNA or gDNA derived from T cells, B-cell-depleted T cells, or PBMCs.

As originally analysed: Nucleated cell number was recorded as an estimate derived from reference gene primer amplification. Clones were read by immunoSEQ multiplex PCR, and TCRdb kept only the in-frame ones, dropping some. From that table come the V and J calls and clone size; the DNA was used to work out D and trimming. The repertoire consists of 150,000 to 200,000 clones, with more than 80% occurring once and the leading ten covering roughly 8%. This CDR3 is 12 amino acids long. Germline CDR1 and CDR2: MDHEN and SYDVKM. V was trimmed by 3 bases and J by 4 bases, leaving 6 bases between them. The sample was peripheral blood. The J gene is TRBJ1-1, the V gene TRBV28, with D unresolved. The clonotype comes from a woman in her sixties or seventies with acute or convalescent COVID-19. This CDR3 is CASSLGSTEAFF. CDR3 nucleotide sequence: TGTGCCAGCAGTTTGGGGAGCACTGAAGCTTTCTTT.